The clone carrying this TCR beta chain was counted ten times or more. This may stem from a read error, because a much larger clone lies one nucleotide away. The data were obtained in a study of metastatic and nonmetastatic thyroid tumors. Per germline, CDR1 PRHDT and CDR2 FYEKMQ (reference sequence). The CDR3 consists of 16 residues. Not a single patient had been given any form of treatment at any point before undergoing thyroid surgery. In the authors' workflow: Building a distant-metastasis classifier for papillary thyroid cancer drew on CDR3 differences across clinicopathological groups. TCRdb re-processed the PCR reads through MiXCR. These V and J calls originate from TCRdb's pipeline instead of the authors' own analysis. The sample lists fewer than 15,000 clones, approximately 12% seen once, with more than 14% in the top ten.

The origin of this receptor is a female donor with papillary thyroid cancer or a benign thyroid nodule (not recorded which). Some clones in this sample may be carry-over from other donors' samples. The sequenced sample was blood. The V gene is TRBV13, the J gene TRBJ2-2; 8 bases fit TRBD2. CDR3 loop: CASSPIAGTNTGKLFF. CDR3 DNA: TGTGCCAGCAGCCCAATAGCGGGAACGAACACCGGGAAGCTGTTTTTT.